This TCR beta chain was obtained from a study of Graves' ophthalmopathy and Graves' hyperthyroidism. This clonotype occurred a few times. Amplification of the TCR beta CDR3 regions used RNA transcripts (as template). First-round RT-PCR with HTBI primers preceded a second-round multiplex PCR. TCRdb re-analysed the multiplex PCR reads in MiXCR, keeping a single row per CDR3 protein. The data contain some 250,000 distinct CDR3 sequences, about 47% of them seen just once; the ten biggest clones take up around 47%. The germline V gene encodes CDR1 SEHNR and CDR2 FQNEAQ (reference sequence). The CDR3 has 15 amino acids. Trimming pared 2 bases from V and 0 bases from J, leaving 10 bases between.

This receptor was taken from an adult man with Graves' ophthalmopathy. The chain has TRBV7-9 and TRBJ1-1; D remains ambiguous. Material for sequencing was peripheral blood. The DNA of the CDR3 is TGTGCCAGCAGCTTAACGTTTCCCATGAACACTGAAGCTTTCTTT. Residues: CASSLTFPMNTEAFF.